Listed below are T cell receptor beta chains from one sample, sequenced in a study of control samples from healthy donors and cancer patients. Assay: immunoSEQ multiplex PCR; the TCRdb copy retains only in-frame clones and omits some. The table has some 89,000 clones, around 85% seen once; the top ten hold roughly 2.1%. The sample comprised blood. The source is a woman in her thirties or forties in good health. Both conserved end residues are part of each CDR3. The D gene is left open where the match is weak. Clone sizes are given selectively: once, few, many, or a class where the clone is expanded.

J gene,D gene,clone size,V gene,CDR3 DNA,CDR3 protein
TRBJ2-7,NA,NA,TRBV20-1,TGCAGTGCTCATAGTGGCGAGCAGTACTTC,CSAHSGEQYF
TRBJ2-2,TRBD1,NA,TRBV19,TGTGCCAGCCAGGGACAGTCCACCGGGGAGCTGTTTTTT,CASQGQSTGELFF
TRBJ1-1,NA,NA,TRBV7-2,TGTGCCAGCAGCTCCACCGCAGCTCTGAACACTGAAGCTTTCTTT,CASSSTAALNTEAFF
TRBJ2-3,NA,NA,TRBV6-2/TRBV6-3,TGTGCCAGCAGTGAGGCAGGGCAAACGGATACGCAGTATTTT,CASSEAGQTDTQYF
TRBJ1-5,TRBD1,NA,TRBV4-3,TGCGCCAGCAGCCAAGATCACAGGGGGATTGGCAATCAGCCCCAGCATTTT,CASSQDHRGIGNQPQHF
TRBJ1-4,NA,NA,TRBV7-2,TGTGCCAGCAGCTATAGTACGGGTAATGAAAAACTGTTTTTT,CASSYSTGNEKLFF
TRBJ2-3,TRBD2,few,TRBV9,TGTGCCAGCAGCTTCAGCGGGGTCGATACGCAGTATTTT,CASSFSGVDTQYF
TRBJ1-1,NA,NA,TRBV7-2,TGTGCCAGCAGCTTCAGGATGAACACTGAAGCTTTCTTT,CASSFRMNTEAFF
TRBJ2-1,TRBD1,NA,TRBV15,TGTGCCACCAGCAGAGACCCCGGACAGGAACGCAATGAGCAGTTCTTC,CATSRDPGQERNEQFF
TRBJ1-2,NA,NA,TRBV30,TGTGCCTGGAGAGACAACTCTGGGGCGATGGGCTACACCTTC,CAWRDNSGAMGYTF
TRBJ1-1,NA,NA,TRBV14,TGTGCCAGCAGCCTAGGTGGGGGGAACACTGAAGCTTTCTTT,CASSLGGGNTEAFF
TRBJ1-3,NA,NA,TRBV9,TGTGCCAGCAGCCCCGGGGGTTACTCTGGAAACACCATATATTTT,CASSPGGYSGNTIYF
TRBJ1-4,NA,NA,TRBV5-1,TGCGCCAGCAGCTGGGGCCCAACAGGCGTACTTAATGAAAAACTGTTTTTT,CASSWGPTGVLNEKLFF
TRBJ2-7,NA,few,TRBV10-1,TGCGCCAGCAGTGAGTATTCCTACGAGCAGTACTTC,CASSEYSYEQYF
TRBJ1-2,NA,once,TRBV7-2,TGTGCCAGCAGCTTAGACGGGGAATGGGGTGGCTACACCTTC,CASSLDGEWGGYTF
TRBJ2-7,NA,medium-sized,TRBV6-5,TGTGCCAGCAGTTCCCCACAGCCGCCCTACGAGCAGTACTTC,CASSSPQPPYEQYF
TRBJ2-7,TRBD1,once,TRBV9,TGTGCCAGCAGCGCCGACAGGGGACTTGAGGACGAGCAGTACTTC,CASSADRGLEDEQYF
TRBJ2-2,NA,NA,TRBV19,TGTGCCAGTAGTAGACCCCCGGACAGGGAGCTGTTTTTT,CASSRPPDRELFF
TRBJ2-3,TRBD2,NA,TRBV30,TGTGCCTGGAGTCTAGCGGGGGCCACAGATACGCAGTATTTT,CAWSLAGATDTQYF
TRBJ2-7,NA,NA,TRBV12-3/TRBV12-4,TGTGCCAGCAAAAATGGGGGTGGCGAGCAGTACTTC,CASKNGGGEQYF
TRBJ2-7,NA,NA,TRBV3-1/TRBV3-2,TGTGCCAGCAGCCAAGATTTCAACGAGCAGTACTTC,CASSQDFNEQYF
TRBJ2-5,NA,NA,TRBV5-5,TGTGCCAGCAGCCACCTTCCCGGGGGGCATGAGACCCAGTACTTC,CASSHLPGGHETQYF
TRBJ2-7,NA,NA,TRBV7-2,TGTGCCAGCAGCTTAATTTACGAGCAGTACTTC,CASSLIYEQYF
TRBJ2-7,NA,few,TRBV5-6,TGTGCCAGCAGCTTCACGGGCCCTTACTACGAGCAGTACTTC,CASSFTGPYYEQYF
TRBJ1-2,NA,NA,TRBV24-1,TGTGCCACCAGTGATGGGCAGCTTAACTATGGCTACACCTTC,CATSDGQLNYGYTF
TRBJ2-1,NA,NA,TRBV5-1,TGCGCCAGCAGCGGCTCGGGAGAGCAGTTCTTC,CASSGSGEQFF
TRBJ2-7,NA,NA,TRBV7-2,TGTGCCAGCAGCTTAGGACTAGTCTCCTACGAGCAGTACTTC,CASSLGLVSYEQYF
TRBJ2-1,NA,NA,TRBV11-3,TGTGCCAGCAGCTTAGAGTTCAGGATCAATGAGCAGTTCTTC,CASSLEFRINEQFF
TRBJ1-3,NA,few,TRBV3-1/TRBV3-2,TGTGCCAGCGAATCGCGGGGAAACACCATATATTTT,CASESRGNTIYF
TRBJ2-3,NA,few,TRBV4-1,TGCGCCAGCAGCCATCTGGGCCGTCCAGATACGCAGTATTTT,CASSHLGRPDTQYF
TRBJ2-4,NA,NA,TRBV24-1,TGTGCCACCAGTGACGCGGGCCACATTCAGTACTTC,CATSDAGHIQYF
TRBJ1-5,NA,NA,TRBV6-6,TGTGCCAGCAGCTTCGGTGGCAATCAGCCCCAGCATTTT,CASSFGGNQPQHF
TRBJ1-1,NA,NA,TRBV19,TGTGCCAGTAGTCTGACAGAGAACACTGAAGCTTTCTTT,CASSLTENTEAFF
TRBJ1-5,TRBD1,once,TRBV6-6,TGTGCCAGCAGATCCACCGACAGGGTCAATCAGCCCCAGCATTTT,CASRSTDRVNQPQHF
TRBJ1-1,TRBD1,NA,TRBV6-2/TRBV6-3,TGTGCCAGCAGTTACTCGGGGAGGGGGCGAGGCACTGAAGCTTTCTTT,CASSYSGRGRGTEAFF
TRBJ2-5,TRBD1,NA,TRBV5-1,TGCGCCAGCAGCGCCCGACAGGGTACGCAGACCCAGTACTTC,CASSARQGTQTQYF
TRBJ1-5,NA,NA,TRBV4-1,TGCGCCAGCAGCCGTGGTTATGGGGGGCGCGATCAGCCCCAGCATTTT,CASSRGYGGRDQPQHF
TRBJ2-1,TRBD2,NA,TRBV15,TGTGCCACCAGCAGCGGGGGGGCTCAGTCCTACAATGAGCAGTTCTTC,CATSSGGAQSYNEQFF
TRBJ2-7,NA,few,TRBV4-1,TGCGCCAGCAGCGAGTCCGGGACGGCCCTATACTCCTACGAGCAGTACTTC,CASSESGTALYSYEQYF
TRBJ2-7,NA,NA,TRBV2,TGTGCCAGCAAAGGGCACGGGAATACCTACGAGCAGTACTTC,CASKGHGNTYEQYF
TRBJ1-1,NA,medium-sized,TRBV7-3,TGTGCCAGCGGGCCAGAGGGGTTGAACACTGAAGCTTTCTTT,CASGPEGLNTEAFF
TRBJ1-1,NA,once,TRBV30,TGTGCCTGGAGGCGCCAGATGAACACTGAAGCTTTCTTT,CAWRRQMNTEAFF
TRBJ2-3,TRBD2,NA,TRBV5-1,TGCGCCAGCAGCTTGGTCCTAATAGCGGGGGGCCGTGGAGATACGCAGTATTTT,CASSLVLIAGGRGDTQYF
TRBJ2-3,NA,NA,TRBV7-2,TGTGCCAGCAGCCCCCGCACAGATACGCAGTATTTT,CASSPRTDTQYF
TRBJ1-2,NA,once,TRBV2,TGTGCCAGCAGTGAGGTTGGGGGGGGCTATGGCTACACCTTC,CASSEVGGGYGYTF
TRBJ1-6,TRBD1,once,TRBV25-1,TGTGCCAGCAGTGCCGGGACAGCTAATTCACCCCTCCACTTT,CASSAGTANSPLHF
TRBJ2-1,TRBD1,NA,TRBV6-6,TGTGCCAGCAGTTATGGGGGACAGGAGGGCAATGAGCAGTTCTTC,CASSYGGQEGNEQFF
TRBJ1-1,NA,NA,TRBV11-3,TGTGCCAGCAGCGTCGCGGCCACTGAAGCTTTCTTT,CASSVAATEAFF
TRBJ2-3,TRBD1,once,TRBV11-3,TGTGCCAGCAGCTTGCAAGGGACAGAGGCAACAGATACGCAGTATTTT,CASSLQGTEATDTQYF
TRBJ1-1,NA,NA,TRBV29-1,TGCAGCGCCCGTACCTCGGGGGGGGGCACTGAAGCTTTCTTT,CSARTSGGGTEAFF
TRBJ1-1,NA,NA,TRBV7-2,TGTGCCAGCAGCTGGAGGGACCGAAGGGACACTGAAGCTTTCTTT,CASSWRDRRDTEAFF
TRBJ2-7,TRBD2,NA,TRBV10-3,TGTGCCATCTCGACAGCGGGACTAGGGGTCAACGAGCAGTACTTC,CAISTAGLGVNEQYF
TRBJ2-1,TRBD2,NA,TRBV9,TGTGCCAGCAGCGTAGGGGAACTAGCGGGGCGGAATGAGCAGTTCTTC,CASSVGELAGRNEQFF